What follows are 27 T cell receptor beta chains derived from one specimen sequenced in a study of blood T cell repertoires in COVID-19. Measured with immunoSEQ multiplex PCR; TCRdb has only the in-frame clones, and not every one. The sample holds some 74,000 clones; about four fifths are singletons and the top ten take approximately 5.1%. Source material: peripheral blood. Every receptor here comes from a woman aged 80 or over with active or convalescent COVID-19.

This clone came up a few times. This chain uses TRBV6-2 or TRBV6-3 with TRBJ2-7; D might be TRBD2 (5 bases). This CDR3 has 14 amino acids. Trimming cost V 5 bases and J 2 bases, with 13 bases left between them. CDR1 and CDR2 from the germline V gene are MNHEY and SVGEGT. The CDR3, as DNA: TGTGCCAGCAGTCACCCGGGGTCGACCTACGAGCAGTACTTC. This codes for CASSHPGSTYEQYF.

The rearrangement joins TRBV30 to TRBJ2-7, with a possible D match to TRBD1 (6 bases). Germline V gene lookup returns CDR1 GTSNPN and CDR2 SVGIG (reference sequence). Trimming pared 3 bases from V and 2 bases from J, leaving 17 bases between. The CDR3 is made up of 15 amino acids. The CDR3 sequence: CAWRSWDTDTYEQYF. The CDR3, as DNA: TGTGCCTGGAGGTCTTGGGACACGGATACCTACGAGCAGTACTTC.

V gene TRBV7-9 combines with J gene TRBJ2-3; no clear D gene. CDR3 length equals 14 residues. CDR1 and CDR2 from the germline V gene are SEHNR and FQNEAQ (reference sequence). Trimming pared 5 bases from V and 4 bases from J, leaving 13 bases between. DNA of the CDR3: TGTGCCAGCAGCCGTTCGGGTGCGGCAGATACGCAGTATTTT. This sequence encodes CASSRSGAADTQYF. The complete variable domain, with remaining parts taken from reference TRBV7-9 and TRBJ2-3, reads DTGVSQNPRHKITKRGQNVTFRCDPISEHNRLYWYRQTLGQGPEFLTYFQNEAQLEKSRLLSDRFSAERPKGSFSTLEIQRTEQGDSAMYLCASSRSGAADTQYFGPGTRLTVL.

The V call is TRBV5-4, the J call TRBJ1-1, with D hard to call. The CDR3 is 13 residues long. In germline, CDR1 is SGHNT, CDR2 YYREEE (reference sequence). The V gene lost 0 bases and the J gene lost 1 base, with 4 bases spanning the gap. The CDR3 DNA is TGTGCCAGCAGCTTGGAACAGAACACTGAAGCTTTCTTT. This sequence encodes CASSLEQNTEAFF.

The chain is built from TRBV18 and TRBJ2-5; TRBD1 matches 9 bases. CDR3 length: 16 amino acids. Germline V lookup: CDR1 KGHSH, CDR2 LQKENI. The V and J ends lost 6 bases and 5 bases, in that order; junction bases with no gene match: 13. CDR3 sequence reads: CASSDPTGGVMETQYF. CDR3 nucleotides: TGTGCCAGCTCCGACCCGACAGGGGGGGTAATGGAGACCCAGTACTTC.

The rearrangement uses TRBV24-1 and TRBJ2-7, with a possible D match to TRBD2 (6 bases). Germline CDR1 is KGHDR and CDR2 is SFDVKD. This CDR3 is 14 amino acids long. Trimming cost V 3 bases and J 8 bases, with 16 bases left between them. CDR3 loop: CATSDDAGRSKQYF. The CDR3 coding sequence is TGTGCCACCAGTGATGACGCGGGGAGGTCGAAGCAGTACTTC.

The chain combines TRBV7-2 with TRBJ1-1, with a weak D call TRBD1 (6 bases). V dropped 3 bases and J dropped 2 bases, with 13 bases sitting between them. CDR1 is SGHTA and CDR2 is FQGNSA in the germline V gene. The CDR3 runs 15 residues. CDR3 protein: CASSLGAQGNTEAFF. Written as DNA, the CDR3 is TGTGCCAGCAGCTTGGGGGCGCAGGGTAACACTGAAGCTTTCTTT.

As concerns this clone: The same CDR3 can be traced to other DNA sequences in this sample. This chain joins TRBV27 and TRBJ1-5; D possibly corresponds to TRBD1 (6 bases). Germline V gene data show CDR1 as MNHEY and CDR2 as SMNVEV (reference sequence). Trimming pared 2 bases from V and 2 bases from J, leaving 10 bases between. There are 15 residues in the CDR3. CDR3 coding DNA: TGTGCCAGCAGTTTAAGCTCAGGGGGCAATCAGCCCCAGCATTTT. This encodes CASSLSSGGNQPQHF.

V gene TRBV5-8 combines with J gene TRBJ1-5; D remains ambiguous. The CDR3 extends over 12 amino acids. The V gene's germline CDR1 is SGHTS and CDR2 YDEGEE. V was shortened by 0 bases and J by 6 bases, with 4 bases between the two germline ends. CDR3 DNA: TGTGCCAGCAGCTTGGGAGCTCAGCCCCAGCATTTT. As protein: CASSLGAQPQHF.

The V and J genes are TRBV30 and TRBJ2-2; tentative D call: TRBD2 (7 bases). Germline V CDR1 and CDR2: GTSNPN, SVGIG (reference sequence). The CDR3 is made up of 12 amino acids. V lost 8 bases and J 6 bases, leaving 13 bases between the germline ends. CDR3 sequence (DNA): TGTGCCCGTGCCGGGGGGCCCGGGGAGCTGTTTTTT. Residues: CARAGGPGELFF.

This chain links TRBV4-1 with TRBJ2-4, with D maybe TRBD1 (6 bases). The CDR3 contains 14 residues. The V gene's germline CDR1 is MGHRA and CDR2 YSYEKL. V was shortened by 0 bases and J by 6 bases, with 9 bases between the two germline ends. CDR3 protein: CASSQDGTLNIQYF. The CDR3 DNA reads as TGCGCCAGCAGCCAAGACGGGACATTAAACATTCAGTACTTC.

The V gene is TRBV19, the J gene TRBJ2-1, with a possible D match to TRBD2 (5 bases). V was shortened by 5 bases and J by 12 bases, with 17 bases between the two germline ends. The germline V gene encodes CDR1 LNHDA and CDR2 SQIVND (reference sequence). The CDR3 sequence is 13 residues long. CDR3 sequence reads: CASSGPAATRQFF. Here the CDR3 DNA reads TGTGCCAGTAGTGGTCCCGCAGCTACTAGGCAGTTCTTC.

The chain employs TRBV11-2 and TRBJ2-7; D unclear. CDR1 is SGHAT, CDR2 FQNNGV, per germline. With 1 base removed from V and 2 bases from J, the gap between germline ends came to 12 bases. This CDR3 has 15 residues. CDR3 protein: CASSLGLQVPYEQYF. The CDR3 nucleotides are TGTGCCAGCAGCTTAGGGCTTCAAGTACCCTACGAGCAGTACTTC.

Here the CDR3 DNA reads TGTGCCAGCAGCCAAGATTGGGGAGGGGTGAACACTGAAGCTTTCTTT. Protein product: CASSQDWGGVNTEAFF. This chain uses TRBV14 with TRBJ1-1; D is perhaps TRBD1 (5 bases). The V end was cut by 0 bases, the J end by 0 bases, with 11 bases between. The length of the CDR3 is 16 residues. Germline CDR1 and CDR2: SGHDN and FVKESK.

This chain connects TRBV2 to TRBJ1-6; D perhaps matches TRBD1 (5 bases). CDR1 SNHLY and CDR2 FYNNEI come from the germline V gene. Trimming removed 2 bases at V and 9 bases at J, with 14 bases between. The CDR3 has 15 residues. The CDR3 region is CASSELRGRGSPLHF. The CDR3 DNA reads TGTGCCAGCAGTGAATTGCGGGGGAGGGGTTCACCCCTCCACTTT.

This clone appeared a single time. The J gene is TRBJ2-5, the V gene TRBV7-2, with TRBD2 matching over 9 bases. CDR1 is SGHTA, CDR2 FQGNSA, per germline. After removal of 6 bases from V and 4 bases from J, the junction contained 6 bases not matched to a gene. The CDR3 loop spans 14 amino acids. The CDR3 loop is CASRVGLARETQYF. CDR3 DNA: TGTGCCAGCAGAGTGGGACTAGCCAGAGAGACCCAGTACTTC.

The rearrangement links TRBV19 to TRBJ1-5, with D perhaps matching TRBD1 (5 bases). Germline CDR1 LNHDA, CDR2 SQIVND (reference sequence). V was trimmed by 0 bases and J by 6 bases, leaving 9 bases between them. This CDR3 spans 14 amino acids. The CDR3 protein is CASSIDQGGQPQHF. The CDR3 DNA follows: TGTGCCAGTAGTATAGATCAGGGCGGTCAGCCCCAGCATTTT.

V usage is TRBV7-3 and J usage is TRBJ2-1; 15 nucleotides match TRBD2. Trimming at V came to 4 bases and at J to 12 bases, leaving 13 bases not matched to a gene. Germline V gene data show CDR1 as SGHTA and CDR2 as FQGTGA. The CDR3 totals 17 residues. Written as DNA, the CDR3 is TGTGCCAGCAGCTCCCCCGGACTAGCGGGGGGGCCGGGAGTGCAGTTCTTC. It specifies CASSSPGLAGGPGVQFF. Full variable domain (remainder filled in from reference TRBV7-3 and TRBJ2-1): GAGVSQTPSNKVTEKGKYVELRCDPISGHTALYWYRQSLGQGPEFLIYFQGTGAADDSGLPNDRFFAVRPEGSVSTLKIQRTERGDSAVYLCASSSPGLAGGPGVQFFGPGTRLTVL.

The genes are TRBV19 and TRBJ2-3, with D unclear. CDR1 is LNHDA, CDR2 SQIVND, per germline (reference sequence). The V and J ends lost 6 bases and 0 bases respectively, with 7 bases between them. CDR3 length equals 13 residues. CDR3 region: CASREQSTDTQYF. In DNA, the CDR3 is TGTGCCAGTAGGGAACAGAGCACAGATACGCAGTATTTT.

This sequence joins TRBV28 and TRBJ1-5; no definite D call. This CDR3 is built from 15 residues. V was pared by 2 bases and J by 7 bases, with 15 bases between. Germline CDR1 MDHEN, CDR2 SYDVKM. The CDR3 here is CASSLVGESRQPQHF. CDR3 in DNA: TGTGCCAGCAGTTTAGTCGGGGAATCACGGCAGCCCCAGCATTTT.

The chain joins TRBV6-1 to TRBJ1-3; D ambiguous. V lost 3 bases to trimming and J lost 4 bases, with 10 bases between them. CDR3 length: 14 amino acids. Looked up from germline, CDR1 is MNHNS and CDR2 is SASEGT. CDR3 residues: CASSDFRSGNTIYF. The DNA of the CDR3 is TGTGCCAGCAGTGATTTCAGGTCAGGAAACACCATATATTTT.

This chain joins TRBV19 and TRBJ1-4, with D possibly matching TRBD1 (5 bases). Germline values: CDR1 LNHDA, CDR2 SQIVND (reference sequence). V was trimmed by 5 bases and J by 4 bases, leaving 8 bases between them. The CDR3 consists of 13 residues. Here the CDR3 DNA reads TGTGCCAGTAGTTTGGGGCTTAATGAAAAACTGTTTTTT. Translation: CASSLGLNEKLFF. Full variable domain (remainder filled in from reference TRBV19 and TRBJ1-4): DGGITQSPKYLFRKEGQNVTLSCEQNLNHDAMYWYRQDPGQGLRLIYYSQIVNDFQKGDIAEGYSVSREKKESFPLTVTSAQKNPTAFYLCASSLGLNEKLFFGSGTQLSVL.

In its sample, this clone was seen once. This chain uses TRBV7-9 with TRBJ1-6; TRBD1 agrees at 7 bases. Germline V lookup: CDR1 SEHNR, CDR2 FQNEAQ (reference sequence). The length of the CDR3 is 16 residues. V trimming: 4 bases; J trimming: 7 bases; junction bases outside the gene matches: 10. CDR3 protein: CASSSPAGGRNSPLHF. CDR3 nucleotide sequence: TGTGCCAGCAGCTCTCCGGCAGGGGGACGAAATTCACCCCTCCACTTT.

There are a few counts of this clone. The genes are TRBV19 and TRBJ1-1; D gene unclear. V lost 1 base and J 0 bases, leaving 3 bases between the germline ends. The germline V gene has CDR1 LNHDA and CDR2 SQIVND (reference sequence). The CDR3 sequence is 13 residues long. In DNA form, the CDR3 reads TGTGCCAGTAGTATAGCGGTGAACACTGAAGCTTTCTTT. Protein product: CASSIAVNTEAFF. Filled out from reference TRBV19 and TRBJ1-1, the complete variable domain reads DGGITQSPKYLFRKEGQNVTLSCEQNLNHDAMYWYRQDPGQGLRLIYYSQIVNDFQKGDIAEGYSVSREKKESFPLTVTSAQKNPTAFYLCASSIAVNTEAFFGQGTRLTVV.

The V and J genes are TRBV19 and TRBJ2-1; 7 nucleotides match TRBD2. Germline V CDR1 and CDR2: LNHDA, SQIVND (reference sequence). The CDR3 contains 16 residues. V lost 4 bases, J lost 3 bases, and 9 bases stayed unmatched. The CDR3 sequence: CASSTGTTTHYNEQFF. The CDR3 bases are TGTGCCAGTAGTACAGGGACTACCACTCACTACAATGAGCAGTTCTTC.

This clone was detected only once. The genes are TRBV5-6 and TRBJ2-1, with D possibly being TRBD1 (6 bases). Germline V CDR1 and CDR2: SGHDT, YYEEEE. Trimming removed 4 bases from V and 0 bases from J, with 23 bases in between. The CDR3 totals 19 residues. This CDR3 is CASSMSRGRGIYSYNEQFF. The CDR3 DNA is TGTGCCAGCAGCATGAGCAGGGGTAGGGGAATTTACTCCTACAATGAGCAGTTCTTC.

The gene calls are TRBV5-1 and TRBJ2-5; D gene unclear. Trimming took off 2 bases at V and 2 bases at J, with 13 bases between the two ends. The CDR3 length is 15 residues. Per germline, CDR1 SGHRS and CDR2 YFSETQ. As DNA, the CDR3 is TGCGCCAGCAGCTTATTATTGCATACTCAAGAGACCCAGTACTTC. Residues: CASSLLLHTQETQYF.